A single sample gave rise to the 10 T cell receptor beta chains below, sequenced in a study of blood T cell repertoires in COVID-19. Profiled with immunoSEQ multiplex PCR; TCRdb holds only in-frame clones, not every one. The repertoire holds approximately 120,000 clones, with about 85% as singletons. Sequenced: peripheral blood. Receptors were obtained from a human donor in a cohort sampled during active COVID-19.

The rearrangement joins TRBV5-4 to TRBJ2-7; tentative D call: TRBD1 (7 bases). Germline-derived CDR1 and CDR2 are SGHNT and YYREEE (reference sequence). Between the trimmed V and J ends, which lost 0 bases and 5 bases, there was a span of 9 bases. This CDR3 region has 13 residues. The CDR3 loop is CASSLGRGDEQYF. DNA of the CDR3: TGTGCCAGCAGCTTGGGCAGGGGGGACGAGCAGTACTTC.

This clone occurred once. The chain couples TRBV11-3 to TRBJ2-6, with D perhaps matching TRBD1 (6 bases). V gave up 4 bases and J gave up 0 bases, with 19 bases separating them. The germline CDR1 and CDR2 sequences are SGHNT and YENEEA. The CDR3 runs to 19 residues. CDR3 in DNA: TGTGCCAGCAGCTGGCTGACAGGTCCCGATAACTCTGGGGCCAACGTCCTGACTTTC. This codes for CASSWLTGPDNSGANVLTF.

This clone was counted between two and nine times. The CDR3 region has the DNA TGCGCCAGCAGCGTTAACAGGGGATACGAGCAGTACTTC. It is translated as CASSVNRGYEQYF. J is TRBJ2-7 and V is TRBV5-1; TRBD1 matches 7 bases. V shed 4 bases and J 4 bases; nucleotides not matched to a gene: 5. Germline V gene data show CDR1 as SGHRS and CDR2 as YFSETQ. CDR3 length equals 13 residues.

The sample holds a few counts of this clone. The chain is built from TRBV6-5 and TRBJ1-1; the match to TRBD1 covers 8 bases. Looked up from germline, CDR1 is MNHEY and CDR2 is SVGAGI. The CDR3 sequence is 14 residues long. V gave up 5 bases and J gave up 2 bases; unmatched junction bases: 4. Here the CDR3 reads CASSLGTGNTEAFF. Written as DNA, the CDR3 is TGTGCCAGCAGTCTCGGGACAGGCAACACTGAAGCTTTCTTT.

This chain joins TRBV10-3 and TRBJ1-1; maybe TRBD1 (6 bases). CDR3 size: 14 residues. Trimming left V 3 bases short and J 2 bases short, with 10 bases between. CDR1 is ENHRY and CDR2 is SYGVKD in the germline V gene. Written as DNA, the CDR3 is TGTGCCATCAGTGATTCCAGGGGAAACACTGAAGCTTTCTTT. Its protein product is CAISDSRGNTEAFF.

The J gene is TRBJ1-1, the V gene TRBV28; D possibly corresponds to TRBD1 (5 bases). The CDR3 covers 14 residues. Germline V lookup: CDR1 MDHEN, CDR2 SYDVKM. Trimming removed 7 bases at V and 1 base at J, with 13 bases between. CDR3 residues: CASTRGGRNTEAFF. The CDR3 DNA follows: TGTGCCAGCACGCGGGGGGGTCGGAACACTGAAGCTTTCTTT.

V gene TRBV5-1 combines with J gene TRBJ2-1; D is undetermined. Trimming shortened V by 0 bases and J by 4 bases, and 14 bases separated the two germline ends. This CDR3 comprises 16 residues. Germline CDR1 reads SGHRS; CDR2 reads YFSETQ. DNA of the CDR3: TGCGCCAGCAGCTTGGCCGGTAGCTTCCCATACAATGAGCAGTTCTTC. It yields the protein CASSLAGSFPYNEQFF.

The CDR3 here is CASSHELNEQFF. CDR3 sequence (DNA): TGTGCCAGCAGCCATGAGTTGAATGAGCAGTTCTTC. This chain connects TRBV3-1 (or the pseudogene TRBV3-2) to TRBJ2-1; D unresolved. Germline V CDR1 and CDR2: LGHDT, YNNKEL (reference sequence). The CDR3 spans 12 residues. Trimming removed 3 bases from V and 7 bases from J, with 7 bases in between.

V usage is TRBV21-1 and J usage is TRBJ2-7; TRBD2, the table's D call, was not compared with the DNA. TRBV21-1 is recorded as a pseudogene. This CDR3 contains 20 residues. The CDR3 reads CASSTDRDRGLAGVEDEQYV. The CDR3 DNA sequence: TGTGCCAGCAGCACGGACCGGGACAGGGGACTAGCGGGAGTTGAGGACGAGCAGTACGTC.

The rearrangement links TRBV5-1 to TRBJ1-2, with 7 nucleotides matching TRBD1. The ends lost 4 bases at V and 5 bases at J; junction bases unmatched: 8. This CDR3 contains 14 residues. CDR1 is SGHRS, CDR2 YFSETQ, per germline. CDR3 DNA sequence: TGCGCCAGCAGCGGAATGACAGGGAGTTATGGCTACACCTTC. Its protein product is CASSGMTGSYGYTF.